This T cell receptor beta chain was captured by sequencing in a study of brain T cells in children with intractable seizures. Study-level points and caveats: Only CDR3 sequence similarity suggested viral specificity, without known HCMV serostatus. Pre- and post-surgery blood differed in depth, so pre-surgery absences may be undersampling.

Germline V gives CDR1 LNHDA, CDR2 SQIVND (reference sequence). V was clipped by 10 bases and J by 1 base; unmatched bases: 6. The length of the CDR3 is 15 residues. Comment on this clone: Its antigen is undetermined.

The data were produced by immunoSEQ multiplex PCR, yet TCRdb's version contains in-frame clones alone and is incomplete. The data contain over 20,000 clones, 94% of them seen just once; the ten biggest clones take up nearly 6.5%. The source was peripheral blood, collected at surgery. The clonotype comes from a boy younger than 18 with focal cortical dysplasia and intractable seizures. The chain joins TRBV19 to TRBJ2-1; 11 nucleotides match TRBD2. The CDR3 nucleotides are TGTGCCACGGTGATAGCGGGAGGGTCCTACAATGAGCAGTTCTTC. Residues: CATVIAGGSYNEQFF.